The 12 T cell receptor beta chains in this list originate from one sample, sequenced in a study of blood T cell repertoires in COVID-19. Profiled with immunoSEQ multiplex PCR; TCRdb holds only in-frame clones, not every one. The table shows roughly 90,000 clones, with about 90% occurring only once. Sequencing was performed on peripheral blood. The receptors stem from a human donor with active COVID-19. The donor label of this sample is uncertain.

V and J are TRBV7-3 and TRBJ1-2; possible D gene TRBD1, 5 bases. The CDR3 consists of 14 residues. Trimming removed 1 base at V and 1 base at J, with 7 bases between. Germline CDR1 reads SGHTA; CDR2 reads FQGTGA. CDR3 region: CASSLIGDNYGYTF. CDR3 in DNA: TGTGCCAGCAGCTTAATAGGGGATAACTATGGCTACACCTTC.

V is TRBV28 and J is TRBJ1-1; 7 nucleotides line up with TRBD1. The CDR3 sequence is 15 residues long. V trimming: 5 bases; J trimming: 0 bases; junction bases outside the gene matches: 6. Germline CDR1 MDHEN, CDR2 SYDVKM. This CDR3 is CASSIQGTLNTEAFF. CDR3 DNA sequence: TGTGCCAGCAGTATACAGGGGACTTTGAACACTGAAGCTTTCTTT.

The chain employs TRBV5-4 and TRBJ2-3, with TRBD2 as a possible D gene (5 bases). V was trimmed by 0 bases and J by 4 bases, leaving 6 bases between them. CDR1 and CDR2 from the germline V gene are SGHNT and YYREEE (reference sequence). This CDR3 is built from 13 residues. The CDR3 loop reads CASSLGSADTQYF. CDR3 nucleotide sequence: TGTGCCAGCAGCTTGGGTAGCGCAGATACGCAGTATTTT.

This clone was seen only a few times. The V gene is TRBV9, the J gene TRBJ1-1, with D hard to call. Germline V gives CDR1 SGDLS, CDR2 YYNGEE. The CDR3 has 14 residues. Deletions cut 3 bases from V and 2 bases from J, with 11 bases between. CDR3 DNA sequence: TGTGCCAGCAGCGCGTCGAGAGATAACACTGAAGCTTTCTTT. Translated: CASSASRDNTEAFF.

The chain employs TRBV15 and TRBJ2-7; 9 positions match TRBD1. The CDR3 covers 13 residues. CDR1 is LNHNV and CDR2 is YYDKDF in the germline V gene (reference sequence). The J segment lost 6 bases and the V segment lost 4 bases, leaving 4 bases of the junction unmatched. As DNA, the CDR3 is TGTGCCACCAGCACCACAGGGGGCCTCGAGCAGTACTTC. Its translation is CATSTTGGLEQYF.

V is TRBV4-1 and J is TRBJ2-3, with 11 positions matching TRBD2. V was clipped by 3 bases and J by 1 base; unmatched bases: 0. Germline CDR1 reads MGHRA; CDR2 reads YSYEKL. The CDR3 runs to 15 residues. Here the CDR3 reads CASSQTSGGTDTQYF. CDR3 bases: TGCGCCAGCAGCCAGACTAGCGGGGGCACAGATACGCAGTATTTT.

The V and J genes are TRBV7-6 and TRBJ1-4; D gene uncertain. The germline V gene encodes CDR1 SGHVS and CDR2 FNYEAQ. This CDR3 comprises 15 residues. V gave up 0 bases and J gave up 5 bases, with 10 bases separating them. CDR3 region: CASSLAGNTNEKLFF. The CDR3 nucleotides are TGTGCCAGCAGCTTAGCGGGCAACACGAATGAAAAACTGTTTTTT.

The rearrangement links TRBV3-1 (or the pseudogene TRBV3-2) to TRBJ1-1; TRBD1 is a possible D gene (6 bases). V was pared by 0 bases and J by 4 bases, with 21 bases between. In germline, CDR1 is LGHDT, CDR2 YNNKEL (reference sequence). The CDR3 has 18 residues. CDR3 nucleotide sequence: TGTGCCAGCAGCCAAGATCTTCGGGCAGGGGTTTTTTTCACTGAAGCTTTCTTT. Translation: CASSQDLRAGVFFTEAFF.

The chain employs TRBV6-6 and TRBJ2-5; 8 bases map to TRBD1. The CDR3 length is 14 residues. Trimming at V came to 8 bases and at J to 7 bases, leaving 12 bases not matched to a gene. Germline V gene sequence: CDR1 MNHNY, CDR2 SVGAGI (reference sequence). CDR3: CASSETGVKGTQYF. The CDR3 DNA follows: TGTGCCAGCTCCGAGACAGGGGTGAAAGGGACCCAGTACTTC.

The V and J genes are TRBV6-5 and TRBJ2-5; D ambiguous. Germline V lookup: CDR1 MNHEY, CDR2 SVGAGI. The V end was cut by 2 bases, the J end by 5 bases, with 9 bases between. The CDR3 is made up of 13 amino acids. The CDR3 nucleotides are TGTGCCAGCAGTTACATAGACGGGGAGACCCAGTACTTC. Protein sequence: CASSYIDGETQYF.

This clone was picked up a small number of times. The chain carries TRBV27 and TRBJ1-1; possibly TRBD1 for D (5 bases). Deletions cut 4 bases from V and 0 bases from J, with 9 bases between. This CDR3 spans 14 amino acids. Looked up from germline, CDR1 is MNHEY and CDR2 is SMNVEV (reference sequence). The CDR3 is CASSSGELNTEAFF. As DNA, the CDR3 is TGTGCCAGCAGTTCGGGGGAATTGAACACTGAAGCTTTCTTT.

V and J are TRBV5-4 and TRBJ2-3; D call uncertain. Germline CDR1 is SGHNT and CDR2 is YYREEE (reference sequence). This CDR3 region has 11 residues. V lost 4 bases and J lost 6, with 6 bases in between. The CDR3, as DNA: TGTGCCAGCAGCCTAGTTGATACGCAGTATTTT. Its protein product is CASSLVDTQYF.